One and the same sample provided the 30 T cell receptor beta chains below, sequenced in a study of blood T cell repertoires in COVID-19. TCRdb keeps only in-frame clones here, not all; method: immunoSEQ multiplex PCR. Seen here are approximately 94,000 clones, more than 70% observed once, and the top ten hold 13%. Material for sequencing was peripheral blood. These receptors were obtained from a human donor in a cohort sampled during active COVID-19.

The rearrangement uses TRBV6-2 or TRBV6-3 and TRBJ2-2; unclear D gene. The CDR3 loop spans 14 amino acids. The germline V gene encodes CDR1 MNHEY and CDR2 SVGEGT. Trimming removed 6 bases at V and 2 bases at J, with 10 bases between. CDR3 protein: CASRPGTNTGELFF. The CDR3, as DNA: TGTGCCAGCAGACCTGGCACCAACACCGGGGAGCTGTTTTTT.

The chain has TRBV5-5 and TRBJ2-7; D possibly corresponds to TRBD1 (6 bases). Germline lookup yields CDR1 SGHKS and CDR2 YYEKEE (reference sequence). The CDR3 is 14 residues long. The germline V and J ends were trimmed by 4 bases and 5 bases, with 16 bases remaining between them. For the CDR3, the DNA is TGTGCCAGCAGCCCACTGGGGACACCGGACGAGCAGTACTTC. This translates into CASSPLGTPDEQYF.

This sequence joins TRBV21-1 and TRBJ2-2; the DNA was not compared with TRBD1, the D call given in the table. TRBV21-1 is deemed a pseudogene. The CDR3 runs to 18 residues. The DNA for the CDR3 is TGTGCCAGCAGCAAGCAGGGGAGCTCAGAACCCGAACACCGGGGAGCTGTTTTT. Its translation is CASSKQGSSEPEHRGAVF.

This chain uses TRBV10-3 with TRBJ2-3; 10 positions agree with TRBD2. Trimming took 0 bases from V and 4 from J; bases not matched to a gene: 13. Per the germline V gene, CDR1 is ENHRY and CDR2 is SYGVKD. The CDR3 length is 19 residues. CDR3 in DNA: TGTGCCATCAGTGAGTCAGGTTCTAGCGGGAGTATTGTGGCAGATACGCAGTATTTT. Protein: CAISESGSSGSIVADTQYF.

This clone was observed once. This chain joins TRBV7-9 and TRBJ1-2, with D unresolved. The germline gives CDR1 SEHNR, CDR2 FQNEAQ (reference sequence). The CDR3 contains 15 residues. V dropped 5 bases and J dropped 8 bases, with 21 bases sitting between them. CDR3 protein: CASSTSGSLGRGYTF. The CDR3 bases are TGTGCCAGCAGCACCTCCGGGTCTCTCGGAAGAGGCTACACCTTC. Full variable domain (rest looked up from reference TRBV7-9 and TRBJ1-2): DTGVSQNPRHKITKRGQNVTFRCDPISEHNRLYWYRQTLGQGPEFLTYFQNEAQLEKSRLLSDRFSAERPKGSFSTLEIQRTEQGDSAMYLCASSTSGSLGRGYTFGSGTRLTVV.

This chain uses TRBV6-5 with TRBJ1-4; TRBD1 matches 11 bases. Unmatched junction bases numbered 4, after V lost 2 bases and J lost 8 bases. Germline V CDR1 and CDR2: MNHEY, SVGAGI. This CDR3 has 15 amino acids. Here the CDR3 reads CASSYQDRGLEKLFF. The CDR3 nucleotides read TGTGCCAGCAGTTACCAGGACAGGGGGCTGGAAAAACTGTTTTTT.

The chain carries TRBV9 and TRBJ2-5; a possible D gene is TRBD2 (6 bases). The CDR3 extends over 15 amino acids. The germline V gene has CDR1 SGDLS and CDR2 YYNGEE. V lost 0 bases to trimming and J lost 1 base, with 10 bases between them. The CDR3 here is CASSVAEGTQETQYF. In DNA form, the CDR3 reads TGTGCCAGCAGCGTAGCGGAGGGTACCCAAGAGACCCAGTACTTC.

The V and J genes are TRBV6-5 and TRBJ2-2; TRBD2 is a possible D gene (7 bases). Germline lookup yields CDR1 MNHEY and CDR2 SVGAGI. CDR3 length: 13 amino acids. The V gene lost 6 bases and the J gene lost 6 bases, with 11 bases spanning the gap. This CDR3 is CASSQGGAGELFF. CDR3 bases: TGTGCCAGCAGCCAAGGGGGGGCCGGGGAGCTGTTTTTT.

The chain links TRBV6-5 to TRBJ1-2; D remains ambiguous. Trimming left V 2 bases short and J 5 bases short, with 12 bases between. Germline V gene sequence: CDR1 MNHEY, CDR2 SVGAGI. CDR3 length: 14 residues. The CDR3: CASSYGPTRYGYTF. Written as DNA, the CDR3 is TGTGCCAGCAGTTACGGGCCGACCCGGTATGGCTACACCTTC.

The chain carries TRBV5-1 and TRBJ2-5, with D possibly being TRBD2 (5 bases). The CDR3 spans 14 residues. Trimming took 4 bases from V and 2 from J, leaving 12 bases between them. Germline-derived CDR1 and CDR2 are SGHRS and YFSETQ. The CDR3 DNA follows: TGCGCCAGCAGCCGGGCTAGCAGACAAGAGACCCAGTACTTC. Translated, it gives CASSRASRQETQYF.

The table lists this clone with a few counts. This chain connects TRBV24-1 to TRBJ1-2; the D gene is possibly TRBD1 (6 bases). The germline V gene encodes CDR1 KGHDR and CDR2 SFDVKD. V was trimmed by 0 bases and J by 0 bases, leaving 10 bases between them. This CDR3 has 16 residues. The CDR3 sequence is CATSDLQGQTNYGYTF. The CDR3 nucleotides are TGTGCCACCAGTGATTTGCAAGGACAGACTAACTATGGCTACACCTTC.

J is TRBJ2-5 and V is TRBV27; 8 nucleotides agree with TRBD2. The CDR3 consists of 15 residues. Unmatched junction bases numbered 9, after V lost 5 bases and J lost 4 bases. The germline gives CDR1 MNHEY, CDR2 SMNVEV (reference sequence). CDR3 bases: TGTGCCAGCAGTCCTGCTGCCGGGAGGGGAGAGACCCAGTACTTC. It codes for CASSPAAGRGETQYF.

The gene calls are TRBV5-1 and TRBJ1-2, with TRBD1 as a possible D gene (5 bases). CDR3 length equals 12 residues. Germline V CDR1 and CDR2: SGHRS, YFSETQ. Trimming removed 5 bases at V and 4 bases at J, with 9 bases between. CDR3 DNA sequence: TGCGCCAGCAGACCCGACAGCTATGGCTACACCTTC. Translating gives CASRPDSYGYTF.

The chain recombines TRBV6-1 with TRBJ1-5; 7 bases match TRBD1. The CDR3 has 16 amino acids. CDR1 and CDR2 from the germline V gene are MNHNS and SASEGT. The J segment lost 1 base and the V segment lost 2 bases, leaving 5 bases of the junction unmatched. CDR3 bases: TGTGCCAGCAGTGAAAGGGGGACAGTCAGCAATCAGCCCCAGCATTTT. It is translated as CASSERGTVSNQPQHF.

V usage is TRBV6-2 or TRBV6-3 and J usage is TRBJ2-7; TRBD1 matches 8 bases. This CDR3 contains 16 residues. Per germline, CDR1 MNHEY and CDR2 SVGEGT. V was clipped by 6 bases and J by 5 bases; unmatched bases: 15. CDR3 region: CASSLGSGGAFHEQYF. CDR3 DNA: TGTGCCAGCAGCCTCGGGTCAGGGGGCGCTTTCCACGAGCAGTACTTC.

This clone was recorded a few times. CDR3 amino acids: CASSIMGQGSNQPQHF. The CDR3 DNA sequence: TGTGCCAGTAGTATAATGGGACAGGGGAGCAATCAGCCCCAGCATTTT. The rearrangement uses TRBV19 and TRBJ1-5; 10 bases line up with TRBD1. This CDR3 contains 16 residues. From germline, CDR1 is LNHDA and CDR2 SQIVND (reference sequence). V was pared by 2 bases and J by 1 base, with 2 bases of the junction left unmatched.

In this sample, this clone turned up once. This chain joins TRBV5-1 and TRBJ2-1; 9 bases line up with TRBD2. With V trimmed by 3 bases and J by 6 bases, 10 bases remained unmatched. Germline CDR1 reads SGHRS; CDR2 reads YFSETQ. The CDR3 is 16 amino acids. The CDR3 spells CASSSDASGIGNEQFF. The CDR3 DNA reads as TGCGCCAGCAGCTCGGACGCTAGCGGGATTGGCAATGAGCAGTTCTTC.

The chain is built from TRBV2 and TRBJ2-5, with 11 nucleotides matching TRBD1. V lost 5 bases and J lost 5; bases outside the gene matches: 7. This CDR3 has 15 amino acids. Germline assignment: CDR1 SNHLY and CDR2 FYNNEI. The CDR3 sequence is CASSRTGGAWETQYF. Written as DNA, the CDR3 is TGTGCCAGCAGTCGGACAGGGGGCGCCTGGGAGACCCAGTACTTC.

The gene calls are TRBV3-1 (or the pseudogene TRBV3-2) and TRBJ2-1, with D unresolved. In germline, CDR1 is LGHDT, CDR2 YNNKEL (reference sequence). The CDR3 is made up of 16 amino acids. Between the trimmed V and J ends, which lost 0 bases and 2 bases, there was a span of 11 bases. CDR3 nucleotides: TGTGCCAGCAGCCAAGATCTAGGCAGCCCCTACAATGAGCAGTTCTTC. As protein: CASSQDLGSPYNEQFF.

The chain employs TRBV15 and TRBJ2-7; D possibly corresponds to TRBD2 (5 bases). The CDR3 runs to 12 residues. Germline V gene sequence: CDR1 LNHNV, CDR2 YYDKDF (reference sequence). V was trimmed by 1 base and J by 6 bases, leaving 7 bases between them. CDR3 region: CATSRVGVEQYF. CDR3 in DNA: TGTGCCACCAGCAGAGTCGGGGTCGAGCAGTACTTC.

This chain uses TRBV5-6 with TRBJ2-3; TRBD2 is a possible D gene (7 bases). The CDR3 runs to 18 residues. Looked up from germline, CDR1 is SGHDT and CDR2 is YYEEEE. V was clipped by 0 bases and J by 1 base, with 18 bases between them. CDR3 residues: CASSLVSQAGARTDTQYF. The CDR3 DNA reads TGTGCCAGCAGCTTGGTATCTCAGGCGGGGGCTCGCACAGATACGCAGTATTTT.

The V call is TRBV4-1, the J call TRBJ1-6, with a possible D match to TRBD1 (5 bases). The CDR3 extends over 14 amino acids. Germline assignment: CDR1 MGHRA and CDR2 YSYEKL. The ends were cut back, 1 base at V and 12 bases at J, with 13 bases in the middle. For the CDR3, the DNA is TGCGCCAGCAGCCAAGGCAGGGAGGACAAACCCCTCCACTTT. It translates to CASSQGREDKPLHF.

The chain is built from TRBV12-3 or TRBV12-4 and TRBJ1-5; unclear D gene. V gave up 5 bases and J gave up 9 bases, with 8 bases separating them. CDR3 size: 11 residues. CDR3 sequence (DNA): TGTGCCAGCAGTGACGCAGGGCCCCAGCATTTT. This codes for CASSDAGPQHF.

The chain links TRBV18 to TRBJ1-1, with TRBD1 identical over 7 bases. Trimming at V came to 4 bases and at J to 0 bases, leaving 8 bases not matched to a gene. The CDR3 extends over 16 amino acids. Germline-derived CDR1 and CDR2 are KGHSH and LQKENI. The DNA for the CDR3 is TGTGCCAGCTCACGGGACAGTACCCTCATGAACACTGAAGCTTTCTTT. Its protein is CASSRDSTLMNTEAFF.

The chain uses TRBV18 and TRBJ2-1; 11 positions agree with TRBD2. Germline trimming cut 5 bases from V and 5 bases from J; bases unmatched to any gene: 5. CDR3 size: 15 residues. The germline gives CDR1 KGHSH, CDR2 LQKENI. This chain's CDR3 is CASSSTSGGHNEQFF. CDR3 sequence (DNA): TGTGCCAGCTCATCAACTAGCGGGGGTCACAATGAGCAGTTCTTC.

The V call is TRBV5-4, the J call TRBJ2-7, with TRBD2 identical over 16 bases. CDR1 and CDR2 from the germline V gene are SGHNT and YYREEE (reference sequence). The V gene end was trimmed by 4 bases and the J gene end by 7 bases; junction bases not matched to a gene: 8. The CDR3 is 16 amino acids. The CDR3 spells CASSKPGLAGGREQYF. The CDR3 region has the DNA TGTGCCAGCAGCAAACCGGGACTAGCGGGGGGGCGGGAGCAGTACTTC. Full variable domain (remainder filled in from reference TRBV5-4 and TRBJ2-7): ETGVTQSPTHLIKTRGQQVTLRCSSQSGHNTVSWYQQALGQGPQFIFQYYREEENGRGNFPPRFSGLQFPNYSSELNVNALELDDSALYLCASSKPGLAGGREQYFGPGTRLTVT.

This clone came up a few times. The CDR3 here is CASSLQSNLEQYF. CDR3 nucleotides: TGTGCCAGTAGTCTCCAGTCCAATTTAGAGCAGTACTTC. The chain uses TRBV19 and TRBJ2-7; no reliable D call. The V and J ends lost 5 bases and 7 bases respectively, with 15 bases between them. Germline CDR1 reads LNHDA; CDR2 reads SQIVND (reference sequence). The CDR3 extends over 13 amino acids.

The J gene is TRBJ2-5, the V gene TRBV7-7; D is perhaps TRBD2 (6 bases). V dropped 4 bases and J dropped 5 bases, with 20 bases sitting between them. The CDR3 consists of 16 residues. The germline V gene has CDR1 SSHAT and CDR2 FNYEAQ (reference sequence). CDR3 DNA sequence: TGTGCCAGCAGCTCGGGACTCACCTTCGCAACGGAGACCCAGTACTTC. Protein sequence: CASSSGLTFATETQYF.

The rearrangement uses TRBV11-2 and TRBJ2-7; TRBD2 might be the D (5 bases). Germline V lookup: CDR1 SGHAT, CDR2 FQNNGV. Trimming took 5 bases from V and 0 from J, leaving 14 bases between them. This CDR3 is 15 amino acids long. CDR3 nucleotides: TGTGCCAGCAGCCCTATCGGGGTACGCTCCTACGAGCAGTACTTC. Protein product: CASSPIGVRSYEQYF.

J is TRBJ2-3 and V is TRBV3-1 (or the pseudogene TRBV3-2); D not certain. From germline, CDR1 is LGHDT and CDR2 YNNKEL (reference sequence). Trimming took off 4 bases at V and 6 bases at J, with 8 bases between the two ends. The CDR3 loop spans 12 amino acids. CDR3: CASSPVSDTQYF. CDR3 bases: TGTGCCAGCAGCCCAGTATCTGATACGCAGTATTTT.